Presented here are 16 T cell receptor beta chains from one specimen sequenced in a study of regulatory T cells. Study-wide results and limits: Hydrophobic residues at CDR3 positions 6 and 7 were enriched in conventional CD4+ T cells of CD3G-deficient patients.

The primer mix had 52 TRBV and 13 TRBJ primers. Some clones are missing from TCRdb's copy, which holds only in-frame ones; the method was immunoSEQ multiplex PCR. The sample has more than 25,000 clones; approximately 90% are singletons. For these TCRs, the target antigens are not known. The sequencing sample was made of conventional CD4+ T cells sorted from blood. The receptors derive from a person aged 18 to 30 with CD3G deficiency.

This sequence joins TRBV28 and TRBJ1-5; 11 bases are shared with TRBD1. This CDR3 is built from 16 residues. Germline CDR1 MDHEN, CDR2 SYDVKM. V lost 7 bases and J lost 7; bases outside the gene matches: 12. DNA for the CDR3: TGTGCCAGCACCAGGACAGGGGGCGCGGGTGGGCAGCCCCAGCATTTT. The encoded protein is CASTRTGGAGGQPQHF.

This clone came up once. The chain couples TRBV27 to TRBJ1-2, with D tentatively TRBD1 (5 bases). This CDR3 region has 16 residues. Trimming left V 7 bases short and J 7 bases short, with 25 bases between. The germline V gene encodes CDR1 MNHEY and CDR2 SMNVEV (reference sequence). Here the CDR3 DNA reads TGTGCCAGCACCAACCCGCGAAGGGTCGGGGGTGGTGGCTACACCTTC. Encoded protein: CASTNPRRVGGGGYTF.

This chain uses TRBV6-1 with TRBJ1-2, with D maybe TRBD1 (5 bases). The CDR3 contains 13 residues. Per germline, CDR1 MNHNS and CDR2 SASEGT. Trimming left V 8 bases short and J 3 bases short, with 13 bases between. CDR3 protein: CASAAGTYYGYTF. The CDR3 coding sequence is TGTGCCAGCGCGGCCGGGACGTACTATGGCTACACCTTC.

This sequence joins TRBV21-1 and TRBJ1-4. TRBV21-1 represents a pseudogene. CDR3 length equals 20 residues. CDR3 sequence reads: CASSKAKRPGKRATNEKLFF. The CDR3 nucleotides are TGTGCCAGCAGCAAAGCAAAACGGCCGGGAAAACGCGCAACTAATGAAAAACTGTTTTTT.

In its sample, this clone was seen a few times. One end of the junction varies from germline; a read error may be responsible. DNA for the CDR3: TGTGCCAGCAGTGTTTTTAGCGATCAGCCCCAGCATTTT. Protein sequence: CASSVFSDQPQHF. The chain carries TRBV6-1 and TRBJ1-5; no clear D. Per the germline V gene, CDR1 is MNHNS and CDR2 is SASEGT. The CDR3 consists of 13 residues.

This chain connects TRBV28 to TRBJ2-2; TRBD1 aligns across 11 bases. J was trimmed by 2 bases and V by 6 bases; bases with no gene match: 5. The germline V gene has CDR1 MDHEN and CDR2 SYDVKM. The CDR3 is 16 residues long. CDR3 coding DNA: TGTGCCAGCAGAGGACAGGGGGCGCCCAACACCGGGGAGCTGTTTTTT. This codes for CASRGQGAPNTGELFF.

The chain links TRBV28 to TRBJ1-6; no firm D call. Trimming cost V 3 bases and J 4 bases, with 13 bases left between them. Germline values: CDR1 MDHEN, CDR2 SYDVKM. This CDR3 has 16 residues. The CDR3 nucleotides are TGTGCCAGCAGTTTTTATCGGGCAGCTTATAATTCACCCCTCCACTTT. It specifies CASSFYRAAYNSPLHF.

The chain combines TRBV6-1 with TRBJ2-7, with TRBD2 matching over 8 bases. Per the germline V gene, CDR1 is MNHNS and CDR2 is SASEGT. V was pared by 5 bases and J by 6 bases, with 9 bases of the junction left unmatched. This CDR3 is built from 14 residues. The CDR3 here is CASSREGSRSEQYF. Written as DNA, the CDR3 is TGTGCCAGCAGTCGGGAGGGCTCTCGGAGCGAGCAGTACTTC.

This clone was recorded only once. The genes are TRBV4-3 and TRBJ2-1, with D possibly TRBD2 on 7 matching bases. The germline V gene has CDR1 LGHNA and CDR2 YSLEER. The CDR3 runs to 16 residues. With 4 bases removed from V and 2 bases from J, the gap between germline ends came to 15 bases. CDR3 nucleotides: TGCGCCAGCAGCCCAATGGCGGGGGCCGCCTACAATGAGCAGTTCTTC. Amino acids: CASSPMAGAAYNEQFF.

The chain couples TRBV6-4 to TRBJ2-3; 8 bases match TRBD2. CDR3 length: 18 residues. Losses at the gene ends were 1 base for V and 2 bases for J; bases not matched to a gene: 11. Germline V gives CDR1 MRHNA, CDR2 SNTAGT. The DNA for the CDR3 is TGTGCCAGCAGTGACTTTCCTGTTCGCGGGGGGTTCACAGATACGCAGTATTTT. This sequence encodes CASSDFPVRGGFTDTQYF.

This chain uses TRBV30 with TRBJ2-5; D is possibly TRBD1 or TRBD2 (6 bases each). This CDR3 has 15 residues. V gave up 2 bases and J gave up 0 bases, with 13 bases separating them. Germline values: CDR1 GTSNPN, CDR2 SVGIG (reference sequence). This CDR3 reads CAWSRGGLYQETQYF. CDR3 DNA: TGTGCCTGGAGTCGAGGGGGGCTTTACCAAGAGACCCAGTACTTC.

This chain connects TRBV5-1 to TRBJ1-1, with D perhaps matching TRBD1 (6 bases). V lost 1 base, J lost 3 bases, and 10 bases lay in between. Germline V CDR1 and CDR2: SGHRS, YFSETQ. The CDR3 extends over 14 amino acids. The chain's CDR3 is CASSLTGRDTEAFF. DNA of the CDR3: TGCGCCAGCAGCTTGACAGGGCGAGACACTGAAGCTTTCTTT.

This clone was picked up a small number of times. Here the CDR3 reads CASSPDGNEKLFF. CDR3 nucleotide sequence: TGTGCCAGCAGCCCGGACGGGAATGAAAAACTGTTTTTT. J is TRBJ1-4 and V is TRBV6-6; no firm D call. Looked up from germline, CDR1 is MNHNY and CDR2 is SVGAGI (reference sequence). The V end was cut by 6 bases, the J end by 5 bases, with 10 bases between. This CDR3 has 13 residues.

DNA for the CDR3: TGTGCCAGCAGACCTCCAGGGGCGGGAGTTCACGGGGAGCTGTTTTTT. This codes for CASRPPGAGVHGELFF. The chain joins TRBV7-9 to TRBJ2-2; possible D gene TRBD2, 7 bases. Trimming removed 6 bases at V and 7 bases at J, with 21 bases between. The germline V gene has CDR1 SEHNR and CDR2 FQNEAQ (reference sequence). The CDR3 has 16 amino acids.

V is TRBV5-1 and J is TRBJ1-4, with D possibly being TRBD1 (5 bases). Germline V gives CDR1 SGHRS, CDR2 YFSETQ. This CDR3 contains 15 residues. The V end lost 2 bases, the J end lost 2 bases, and 10 bases lay between the germline ends. In DNA form, the CDR3 reads TGCGCCAGCAGCTTCGGGGGACGGACTAATGAAAAACTGTTTTTT. It translates to CASSFGGRTNEKLFF.

This clone occurred once. The rearrangement links TRBV5-1 to TRBJ2-3; 9 bases are a match to TRBD2. Unmatched junction bases numbered 6, after V lost 7 bases and J lost 6 bases. This CDR3 is built from 13 residues. Germline CDR1 SGHRS, CDR2 YFSETQ. CDR3: CASRLADRDTQYF. CDR3 DNA sequence: TGCGCCAGCCGACTAGCGGATAGGGATACGCAGTATTTT.